The text below deals with one T cell receptor beta chain. Its specificity is not known. V shed 6 bases and J shed 4 bases, with 12 bases lying between them. Germline CDR1 and CDR2: SGHAT and FQDESV (reference sequence). This CDR3 region has 13 residues. The data were taken from a study of OX40 agonist ivuxolimab in advanced cancers. Study at large: Patients treated during dose escalation were battling hepatocellular carcinoma, melanoma, renal cell or head and neck cancer.

Study-wide points: At 0.1-3.0 mg/kg, partial responders had clonal expansion among the lowest observed. At 0.1 to 3.0 mg/kg, clonal expansion of CD4+ and CD8+ blood T cells had occurred by week 6.

TCRdb's table, derived via immunoSEQ multiplex PCR, lists solely in-frame clones and lacks some. The sample holds 55,000 to 80,000 clones, around 84% seen once. The source material was CD4+ or CD8+ T cells sorted from blood, sampled in a trial of the OX40 agonist ivuxolimab. This TCR was recovered from an adult with an advanced solid tumor such as melanoma, head and neck, liver or kidney cancer. J is TRBJ1-1 and V is TRBV11-1; the D gene is possibly TRBD1 (6 bases). CDR3 bases: TGTGCCAGCAGGACGACACAGGGCACTGAAGCTTTCTTT. This sequence encodes CASRTTQGTEAFF.